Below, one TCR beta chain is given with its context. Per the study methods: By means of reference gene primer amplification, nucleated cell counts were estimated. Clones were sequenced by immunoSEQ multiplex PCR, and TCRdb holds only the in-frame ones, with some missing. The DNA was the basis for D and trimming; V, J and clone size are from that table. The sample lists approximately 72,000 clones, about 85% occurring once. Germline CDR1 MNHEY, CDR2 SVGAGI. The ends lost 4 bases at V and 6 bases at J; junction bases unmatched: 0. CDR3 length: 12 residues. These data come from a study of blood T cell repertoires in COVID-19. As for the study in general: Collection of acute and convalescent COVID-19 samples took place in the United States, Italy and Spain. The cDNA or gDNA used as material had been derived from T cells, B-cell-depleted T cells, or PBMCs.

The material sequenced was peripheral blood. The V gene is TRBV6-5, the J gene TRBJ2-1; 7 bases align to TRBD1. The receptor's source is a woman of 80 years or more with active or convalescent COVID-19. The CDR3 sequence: CASSSGGNEQFF. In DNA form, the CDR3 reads TGTGCCAGCAGTTCAGGGGGCAATGAGCAGTTCTTC.